The next 20 T cell receptor beta chains were all read from a single sample in a study of T-cell memory formation after mild COVID-19. TCRdb fed the 5' RACE reads into MiXCR, producing one record per CDR3 protein. The repertoire holds around 320,000 distinct CDR3 sequences, with around 30% as singletons. The sample taken for sequencing was PBMCs or a T cell subset sorted from them (not recorded which). Receptor source: an adult woman who had mild COVID-19 (a few samples of this study predate the infection). Cell type and time point are not known.

This sequence joins TRBV7-9 and TRBJ2-7, with 7 bases fitting TRBD1. CDR3 length: 14 amino acids. Looked up from germline, CDR1 is SEHNR and CDR2 is FQNEAQ (reference sequence). The ends lost 7 bases at V and 1 base at J; junction bases unmatched: 7. The CDR3 nucleotides read TGTGCCAGCAACAAGGCAGGGGGTTCCTACGAGCAGTACTTC. It codes for CASNKAGGSYEQYF. Full variable domain (missing parts from reference TRBV7-9 and TRBJ2-7): DTGVSQNPRHKITKRGQNVTFRCDPISEHNRLYWYRQTLGQGPEFLTYFQNEAQLEKSRLLSDRFSAERPKGSFSTLEIQRTEQGDSAMYLCASNKAGGSYEQYFGPGTRLTVT.

The genes are TRBV7-9 and TRBJ2-7; D is possibly TRBD1 (6 bases). CDR3 size: 15 residues. CDR1 SEHNR and CDR2 FQNEAQ come from the germline V gene (reference sequence). V lost 5 bases, J lost 1 base, and 15 bases lay in between. In nucleotides, the CDR3 is TGTGCCAGCAGCCACGGACAGACTCTATCCTACGAGCAGTACTTC. Its translation is CASSHGQTLSYEQYF.

This clonotype has just a few counts. This chain joins TRBV2 and TRBJ2-1; 9 bases match TRBD1. Germline V gene sequence: CDR1 SNHLY, CDR2 FYNNEI. The CDR3 contains 17 residues. Germline trimming cut 0 bases from V and 7 bases from J; bases unmatched to any gene: 10. DNA of the CDR3: TGTGCCAGCAGTGAAGCGCTTCCGGGACAGGGCTTTAATGAGCAGTTCTTC. Translated: CASSEALPGQGFNEQFF.

The chain is built from TRBV24-1 and TRBJ2-1; 8 nucleotides match TRBD1. In germline, CDR1 is KGHDR, CDR2 SFDVKD. Trimming removed 4 bases from V and 10 bases from J; junction bases left unmatched: 11. The CDR3 covers 15 residues. The CDR3 region has the DNA TGTGCCACCAGTGAACCGGGACAGGCTCTGGGAGAGCAGTTCTTC. It yields the protein CATSEPGQALGEQFF.

The chain uses TRBV24-1 and TRBJ2-1, with 8 bases lining up with TRBD1. The V gene's germline CDR1 is KGHDR and CDR2 SFDVKD. Trimming cost V 3 bases and J 12 bases; bases outside gene matches: 6. This CDR3 contains 13 residues. CDR3 in DNA: TGTGCCACCAGTGATCTCGGACAGGGCGGGCAGTTCTTC. Translating gives CATSDLGQGGQFF.

This clonotype was picked up a small number of times. The chain combines TRBV7-3 with TRBJ2-4; 9 nucleotides line up with TRBD1. V lost 5 bases to trimming and J lost 12 bases; unmatched junction nucleotides: 8. Germline CDR1 is SGHTA and CDR2 is FQGTGA. The CDR3 contains 13 residues. CDR3: CASSASQGAYQYF. The CDR3 nucleotides are TGTGCCAGCAGCGCCTCACAGGGGGCGTATCAGTACTTC. Together with reference TRBV7-3 and TRBJ2-4, the CDR3 gives the full variable domain: GAGVSQTPSNKVTEKGKYVELRCDPISGHTALYWYRQSLGQGPEFLIYFQGTGAADDSGLPNDRFFAVRPEGSVSTLKIQRTERGDSAVYLCASSASQGAYQYFGAGTRLSVL.

This clonotype showed up many times. This chain joins TRBV9 and TRBJ2-3; 11 nucleotides line up with TRBD2. Trimming cost V 2 bases and J 3 bases; bases outside gene matches: 2. The CDR3 length is 15 residues. Looked up from germline, CDR1 is SGDLS and CDR2 is YYNGEE. CDR3 bases: TGTGCCAGCAGCGTTAGCGGGGGGGCAACAGATACGCAGTATTTT. Translation gives CASSVSGGATDTQYF.

This clonotype turned up a few times. The rearrangement links TRBV7-6 to TRBJ1-4; D gene unclear. The CDR3 sequence is 13 residues long. Trimming took 4 bases from V and 5 from J, leaving 8 bases between them. The germline CDR1 and CDR2 sequences are SGHVS and FNYEAQ. CDR3 nucleotide sequence: TGTGCCAGCAGCTCCGTGGAGAATGAAAAACTGTTTTTT. Residues: CASSSVENEKLFF. The whole variable domain, remainder taken from reference TRBV7-6 and TRBJ1-4, is GAGVSQSPRYKVTKRGQDVALRCDPISGHVSLYWYRQALGQGPEFLTYFNYEAQQDKSGLPNDRFSAERPEGSISTLTIQRTEQRDSAMYRCASSSVENEKLFFGSGTQLSVL.

As DNA, the CDR3 is TGTGCCAGCAGCTCGGGACAGATCTACGAGCAGTACTTC. Its protein is CASSSGQIYEQYF. The chain carries TRBV7-9 and TRBJ2-7; 7 positions match TRBD1. V trimming: 4 bases; J trimming: 3 bases; junction bases outside the gene matches: 3. This CDR3 region has 13 residues. Per germline, CDR1 SEHNR and CDR2 FQNEAQ (reference sequence).

This chain connects TRBV19 to TRBJ1-1; D is possibly TRBD1 (5 bases). This CDR3 contains 13 residues. The germline V and J ends were trimmed by 4 bases and 4 bases, with 10 bases remaining between them. Germline values: CDR1 LNHDA, CDR2 SQIVND (reference sequence). The CDR3 sequence: CASSTQGFTEAFF. The CDR3 DNA is TGTGCCAGTAGTACTCAGGGTTTCACTGAAGCTTTCTTT.

There are a few counts of this clonotype. CDR3 nucleotide sequence: TGCGCCAGCAGCCCATCTCAGGATTTTTTGGAGACCCAGTACTTC. Translated, it gives CASSPSQDFLETQYF. The genes are TRBV5-1 and TRBJ2-5; no clear D gene. CDR3 length: 15 residues. CDR1 is SGHRS and CDR2 is YFSETQ in the germline V gene. The V end lost 4 bases, the J end lost 5 bases, and 18 bases lay between the germline ends.

This clonotype turned up a few times. The V call is TRBV7-3, the J call TRBJ2-3, with D perhaps TRBD1 (6 bases). Germline CDR1 is SGHTA and CDR2 is FQGTGA. V was trimmed by 2 bases and J by 3 bases, leaving 12 bases between them. The CDR3 loop spans 15 amino acids. DNA of the CDR3: TGTGCCAGCAGCTTATATGGGGGCCAGACAGATACGCAGTATTTT. Protein product: CASSLYGGQTDTQYF.

The chain uses TRBV5-1 and TRBJ1-6, with 9 bases lining up with TRBD1. Per germline, CDR1 SGHRS and CDR2 YFSETQ. CDR3 length: 15 amino acids. The J segment lost 13 bases and the V segment lost 4 bases, leaving 12 bases of the junction unmatched. CDR3 loop: CASSPRGQGLAPLHF. The CDR3 DNA is TGCGCCAGCAGCCCGCGAGGACAGGGGCTAGCGCCCCTCCACTTT. Looking up the rest from reference TRBV5-1 and TRBJ1-6 gives the full variable domain: KAGVTQTPRYLIKTRGQQVTLSCSPISGHRSVSWYQQTPGQGLQFLFEYFSETQRNKGNFPGRFSGRQFSNSRSEMNVSTLELGDSALYLCASSPRGQGLAPLHFGNGTRLTVT.

This sequence joins TRBV6-1 and TRBJ1-5; no firm D call. There are 13 residues in the CDR3. Trimming left V 3 bases short and J 9 bases short, with 12 bases between. CDR1 is MNHNS and CDR2 is SASEGT in the germline V gene. CDR3 bases: TGTGCCAGCAGTGACGAGCCGCGATCGCCCCAGCATTTT. Translated, it gives CASSDEPRSPQHF.

This clonotype was detected only a few times. The chain links TRBV29-1 to TRBJ2-3; 9 nucleotides line up with TRBD1. The germline CDR1 and CDR2 sequences are SQVTM and ANQGSEA. J lost 2 bases, V lost 7 bases, and 13 bases had no gene match. The CDR3 has 16 amino acids. As DNA, the CDR3 is TGCAGCGGAACCTTACGGGACAGGGTTTCCACAGATACGCAGTATTTT. Translating it yields CSGTLRDRVSTDTQYF.

V is TRBV24-1 and J is TRBJ2-1; 12 bases fit TRBD2. The J segment lost 10 bases and the V segment lost 4 bases, leaving 7 bases of the junction unmatched. The germline gives CDR1 KGHDR, CDR2 SFDVKD. The CDR3 is 15 amino acids. The DNA for the CDR3 is TGTGCCACCAGTGACGCTAGCGGGGGGGTACGGGAGCAGTTCTTC. Its translation is CATSDASGGVREQFF.

The chain couples TRBV7-6 to TRBJ2-7; possible D gene TRBD2, 6 bases. Per germline, CDR1 SGHVS and CDR2 FNYEAQ. The CDR3 consists of 13 residues. The ends were cut back, 8 bases at V and 3 bases at J, with 14 bases in the middle. The CDR3 region has the DNA TGTGCCAGCGGTCCGGGGGAGGACTACGAGCAGTACTTC. This gives the protein CASGPGEDYEQYF.

This clonotype was counted a few times. The genes are TRBV5-1 and TRBJ2-1; D unclear. Germline loops: CDR1 SGHRS, CDR2 YFSETQ. The length of the CDR3 is 16 residues. The V gene lost 1 base and the J gene lost 3 bases, with 14 bases spanning the gap. The CDR3 is CASSLPVHSHYNEQFF. The CDR3 DNA reads TGCGCCAGCAGCTTGCCTGTGCACTCCCACTACAATGAGCAGTTCTTC.

This clonotype was picked up a small number of times. The V and J genes are TRBV20-1 and TRBJ2-5; TRBD1 matches 8 bases. The CDR3 is made up of 13 amino acids. Germline V gene sequence: CDR1 DFQATT, CDR2 SNEGSKA (reference sequence). The J segment lost 5 bases and the V segment lost 5 bases, leaving 7 bases of the junction unmatched. DNA of the CDR3: TGCAGTGCTCTACGGACAGGGAGGGAGACCCAGTACTTC. Residues: CSALRTGRETQYF.

This clonotype came up once. The chain has TRBV5-4 and TRBJ2-4; weak D call: TRBD1 (6 bases). The CDR3 is 16 amino acids. With 4 bases removed from V and 0 bases from J, the gap between germline ends came to 14 bases. CDR1 and CDR2 from the germline V gene are SGHNT and YYREEE (reference sequence). The CDR3 protein is CASSPAGELAKNIQYF. CDR3 bases: TGTGCCAGCAGCCCGGCAGGGGAACTAGCCAAAAACATTCAGTACTTC.